This T cell receptor (beta chain) was identified during a study of long-term antiretroviral therapy in people with HIV (dated by TCRdb to 2021 to 2024). Background on the whole study: The earliest samples were collected about a decade before the 2015 WHO recommendation for immediate ART, when ART was typically delayed until CD4 counts fell. Test extractions of a monoclonal T-cell line alongside under 35 polyclonal samples showed no cross-contamination during QIAcube processing. A total of some 210 cryopreserved PBMC samples were contributed to the cohort by 30 adults with confirmed HIV infection, with samples collected serially over a mean of around 6 years (range 1-12). This retrospective serial study examined whether starting ART and sustained HIV suppression were associated with changes in the composition and diversity of the TRB repertoire in peripheral blood. Of the 30 to 35 participants with HIV, fewer than twelve were female.

Sequencing of the TRB variable region was done with the immunoSEQ hsTCRB v3.0 assay at survey level resolution. TRB sequencing targeted a depth of 40,000-50,000 T-cell genomes per sample. An Illumina MiSeq with a v3 150-cycle kit was used to sequence the pooled TRB libraries. In the authors' own workflow: Repertoire analysis was run in R within a reproducible Nextflow workflow that covered QC, data transformation and analysis. LymphoSeq2, an R package for exploring AIRR-Seq data, was used to implement custom analyses. A handful of samples that produced fewer than 5000 total TRB sequences were removed, so some 190 HIV repertoires were analyzed. Among the approximately 190 retained HIV repertoires, some 60 were collected before ART initiation and roughly 130 after ART initiation. Repertoires were downsampled to 5000 TRB nucleotide sequences, and summary statistics were averaged over 100 downsampling iterations. Only TRB sequences with CDR3 regions of at least seven amino acids were retained for analysis. Diversity was assessed using a clonality score derived from Shannon entropy and using the Gini coefficient. In the repertoire networks, any two of the top 5000 CDR3 amino acid sequences were linked whenever the two sequences differed by an edit distance of one. GLIPH2 predicted antigen specificity groups and MHC restriction for TRB CDR3 amino acid sequences. CDR3 amino acid sequences were matched against VDJdb and McPAS-TCR to flag known CMV, EBV, HIV or tissue antigen associations. Pre-ART, post-ART and control groups were compared with Wilcoxon signed-rank tests and Holm-Bonferroni correction. Entries here come from immuneACCESS through TCRdb and include only in-frame sequences with V and J called. Some clones fail to appear in such tables; in the studies checked, an unresolved V gene covers under half of the shortfall, and the cause of the remainder is unknown. V and J calls and clone size are given by that table; D and trimming were obtained from the DNA. The sample yields some 16,000 clones; more than 75% were counted once. Clones ranked in the top ten supply around 5.3% of the sample.

V has 6 bases trimmed and J has 10 bases trimmed; junction bases matching no gene number 16. Sequences LNHNV (CDR1) and YYDKDF (CDR2) are obtained from the germline V gene (reference sequence). From the cysteine up to the phenylalanine, the CDR3 has a length of 16 residues. Just CDR3 DNA is preserved here, 48 bases in frame from base 1. Points on this clone: Its antigen is still unknown. One base away there is no much larger clone; base qualities are not given.

Participants were included only if at least one PBMC sample before ART initiation and at least two post-ART samples were available. Treatment was received in the United States of America by all participants with HIV. Before DNA extraction, cryopreserved samples containing roughly 0.9-10 million PBMC were thawed and washed. At the time of the earliest PBMC sample, participants with HIV were aged between roughly 23 and 60 years. Per participant, PBMC samples came from 1-4 timepoints prior to ART initiation and 2-8 timepoints following ART initiation, for a median of 7 samples. Serial HIV viral load, CD4+ T-cell count, ART history and demographic data were obtained for every participant. A Qiagen kit on a QIAcube was used to extract genomic DNA from unsorted PBMC, with samples processed in batches of 12. Study-wide findings and limitations: Samples dated from the mid-2000s to the late 2010s, and the ART regimens used may be less effective than current ones. Because pre-ART samples had limited cell numbers, profiling was done on unsorted PBMC rather than on sorted CD4+ and CD8+ T cells. Narrower CDR3 length ranges were observed in HIV repertoires than in controls, and an antigen-experienced repertoire with only a slight naive shift after ART was suggested by the network structure. Inferences about post-ART repertoire changes were limited because no data were available on ART adherence, viral resistance or therapy changes. ART initiation was associated with a significant increase in TRB diversity, but diversity stayed significantly below transplant donor controls even after long-term ART. Limited PBMC availability meant only the TCR beta chain was sequenced, without alpha chain pairing. The repertoire was dominated across all time points by expanded TRB clones identified before ART initiation, although this dominance was seen to fluctuate and to decrease in many PLHIV after ART.

The sequence came from a woman aged 40-49 years with HIV. The chain is made from TRBV15 and TRBJ2-1; 9 bases in between match TRBD2. This specimen consisted of unsorted PBMCs, obtained 0.5 years after starting antiretroviral therapy. The nucleotide sequence is TGTGCCACCAGTAGTCCGGGACTAGCACCGGGGGACGAGCAGTTCTTC. This yields the protein CATSSPGLAPGDEQFF.